This T cell receptor (beta chain) was recovered during a study of memory CD4+ T cells and cytomegalovirus serostatus. Regarding the study as a whole: About 40% of the 164 known CMV-associated TCRbeta sequences appeared in CD4+ memory.

Here immunoSEQ multiplex PCR was the method, and the copy in TCRdb shows in-frame clones only, minus some. This sample has 61,000 or so clones, with over 60% found just once. This clone occurred a few times. The antigen remains undetermined. The V end was cut by 2 bases, the J end by 1 base, with 11 bases between. This CDR3 has 15 amino acids. Germline V gives CDR1 SGHTA, CDR2 FQGNSA. Single viable CD3+CD4+CD8-CD45RO+ cells were sorted as the memory CD4+ T cells. Serum IgG to CMV pp150, pp28, p38 and p52 defined serostatus. The chain combines TRBV7-2 with TRBJ1-2; the D gene is possibly TRBD1 (6 bases). What was sequenced was memory CD4+ T cells from blood. This TCR was sampled from an adult in good health and CMV-seronegative. Some clones in this sample may be carry-over from other donors' samples. CDR3 sequence (DNA): TGTGCCAGCAGCTTACTTGTAGGGGGTAACTATGGCTACACCTTC. It codes for CASSLLVGGNYGYTF.